Listed here are 21 T cell receptor beta chains from one sample, sequenced in a study of blood T cell repertoires in COVID-19. Some clones are missing from TCRdb's copy, which holds only in-frame ones; the method was immunoSEQ multiplex PCR. This table holds approximately 220,000 clones, roughly 82% found once. The sequencing input was peripheral blood. These receptors originate from an older woman with acute or convalescent COVID-19.

The chain joins TRBV28 to TRBJ2-1; TRBD2 agrees at 11 bases. CDR1 and CDR2 (germline): MDHEN, SYDVKM. This CDR3 region has 17 residues. Germline trimming cut 6 bases from V and 4 bases from J; bases unmatched to any gene: 11. This CDR3 is CASSLWASGGPYNEQFF. CDR3 DNA sequence: TGTGCCAGCAGCCTCTGGGCTAGCGGGGGGCCATACAATGAGCAGTTCTTC.

The chain couples TRBV28 to TRBJ1-5, with D possibly matching TRBD1 (5 bases). Germline assignment: CDR1 MDHEN and CDR2 SYDVKM. V was clipped by 4 bases and J by 1 base, with 11 bases between them. CDR3 length: 15 amino acids. CDR3 DNA: TGTGCCAGCAGTTCGGGGGGAGGGAGCAATCAGCCCCAGCATTTT. This gives the protein CASSSGGGSNQPQHF.

CDR3 sequence (DNA): TGTGCCAGCCTCAGGGGAAGTATCTACGAGCAGTACTTC. The encoded protein is CASLRGSIYEQYF. This rearrangement joins TRBV5-4 to TRBJ2-7; TRBD1 is a possible D gene (6 bases). Germline lookup yields CDR1 SGHNT and CDR2 YYREEE (reference sequence). CDR3 length: 13 amino acids. V lost 7 bases and J lost 3, with 14 bases in between.

In DNA form, the CDR3 reads TGTGCCAGCAGTCCTAGACGGCGGGGGGCTGAAGCTTTCTTT. It specifies CASSPRRRGAEAFF. The J gene is TRBJ1-1, the V gene TRBV7-2; tentative D call: TRBD1 (5 bases). V was clipped by 6 bases and J by 6 bases, with 17 bases between them. The germline V gene encodes CDR1 SGHTA and CDR2 FQGNSA. This CDR3 region has 14 residues.

The J gene is TRBJ1-1, the V gene TRBV2; the D gene is possibly TRBD1 (5 bases). The CDR3 has 13 amino acids. V lost 10 bases and J 0 bases, leaving 12 bases between the germline ends. Per the germline V gene, CDR1 is SNHLY and CDR2 is FYNNEI. CDR3 nucleotides: TGTGCCACACAGGTTTACATGAACACTGAAGCTTTCTTT. Its translation: CATQVYMNTEAFF.

The chain joins TRBV11-2 to TRBJ1-6; possibly TRBD1 for D (6 bases). Germline V gives CDR1 SGHAT, CDR2 FQNNGV. V lost 1 base to trimming and J lost 8 bases, with 21 bases between them. CDR3 length: 18 residues. CDR3 amino acids: CASSLVGGGILSHSPLHF. The CDR3 region has the DNA TGTGCCAGCAGCTTAGTTGGGGGCGGCATCCTTTCTCATTCACCCCTCCACTTT.

This clone was detected many times. The chain has TRBV7-8 and TRBJ2-7; the D gene is possibly TRBD2 (6 bases). The germline V gene has CDR1 SGHVS and CDR2 FQNEAQ. The V gene lost 7 bases and the J gene lost 4 bases, with 11 bases spanning the gap. The CDR3 has 12 amino acids. The CDR3 nucleotides are TGTGCCAGCACCCCAGGAGGGTACGAGCAGTACTTC. Translated, it gives CASTPGGYEQYF.

The chain combines TRBV3-1 (or the pseudogene TRBV3-2) with TRBJ1-2; 7 bases match TRBD1. Germline-derived CDR1 and CDR2 are LGHDT and YNNKEL (reference sequence). V was pared by 4 bases and J by 4 bases, with 12 bases of the junction left unmatched. This CDR3 is built from 16 residues. Here the CDR3 DNA reads TGTGCCAGCAGCCGAGAACGACAGGGCCCTATCTATGGCTACACCTTC. Protein product: CASSRERQGPIYGYTF.

The chain has TRBV5-4 and TRBJ1-5; D is undetermined. The germline V gene encodes CDR1 SGHNT and CDR2 YYREEE (reference sequence). The CDR3 consists of 15 residues. V shed 0 bases and J shed 4 bases, with 11 bases lying between them. CDR3 residues: CASSLDSLPNQPQHF. The CDR3 bases are TGTGCCAGCAGCTTGGACAGCCTACCTAATCAGCCCCAGCATTTT.

This chain joins TRBV27 and TRBJ1-2, with 8 bases fitting TRBD1. Trimming removed 4 bases from V and 8 bases from J; junction bases left unmatched: 6. Germline V gives CDR1 MNHEY, CDR2 SMNVEV (reference sequence). The CDR3 consists of 13 residues. The CDR3 nucleotides read TGTGCCAGCAGTTCTCCAGGGGGCTACGGCTACACCTTC. Amino acids: CASSSPGGYGYTF.

This chain links TRBV6-5 with TRBJ1-2; possible D gene TRBD1, 6 bases. The CDR3 loop spans 13 amino acids. The ends were cut back, 10 bases at V and 2 bases at J, with 14 bases in the middle. In germline, CDR1 is MNHEY, CDR2 SVGAGI. The CDR3 nucleotides are TGTGCCACCCGGGGGGCAGGGAACTATGGCTACACCTTC. Residues: CATRGAGNYGYTF.

This clone was recorded at least ten times. The chain combines TRBV19 with TRBJ2-7; 7 nucleotides agree with TRBD1. Unmatched junction bases numbered 7, after V lost 3 bases and J lost 5 bases. Germline loops: CDR1 LNHDA, CDR2 SQIVND (reference sequence). This CDR3 spans 14 amino acids. CDR3 nucleotide sequence: TGTGCCAGTAGTATCAGAGGGGGCTTCGACGAGCAGTACTTC. Its protein is CASSIRGGFDEQYF.

The V call is TRBV18, the J call TRBJ2-1; TRBD1 matches at 8 bases. The CDR3 totals 16 residues. V trimming: 0 bases; J trimming: 2 bases; junction bases outside the gene matches: 3. Per the germline V gene, CDR1 is KGHSH and CDR2 is LQKENI. The CDR3 coding sequence is TGTGCCAGCTCACCACCGAACAGGGGGACCTACAATGAGCAGTTCTTC. Translating it yields CASSPPNRGTYNEQFF. The variable domain in full, completed from reference TRBV18 and TRBJ2-1, reads NAGVMQNPRHLVRRRGQEARLRCSPMKGHSHVYWYRQLPEEGLKFMVYLQKENIIDESGMPKERFSAEFPKEGPSILRIQQVVRGDSAAYFCASSPPNRGTYNEQFFGPGTRLTVL.

The table lists this clone with a count of one. The rearrangement joins TRBV19 to TRBJ1-5, with D possibly matching TRBD1 (5 bases). The V gene's germline CDR1 is LNHDA and CDR2 SQIVND (reference sequence). V lost 3 bases to trimming and J lost 3 bases, with 12 bases between them. CDR3 length: 15 amino acids. The CDR3 reads CASSMIDRLNQPQHF. CDR3 coding DNA: TGTGCCAGTAGTATGATAGACAGACTCAATCAGCCCCAGCATTTT.

The rearrangement uses TRBV6-6 and TRBJ1-2; D gene ambiguous. CDR1 MNHNY and CDR2 SVGAGI come from the germline V gene (reference sequence). The CDR3 runs to 15 residues. V was trimmed by 0 bases and J by 2 bases, leaving 10 bases between them. CDR3 loop: CASSYSNPGNYGYTF. CDR3 DNA: TGTGCCAGCAGTTACTCGAATCCCGGGAACTATGGCTACACCTTC.

Details on this clone: The sample has other DNA sequences that encode this CDR3 too. V and J are TRBV30 and TRBJ1-2; weak D call: TRBD1 (6 bases). Germline CDR1 is GTSNPN and CDR2 is SVGIG (reference sequence). V lost 0 bases, J lost 6 bases, and 11 bases lay in between. This CDR3 is built from 13 residues. The CDR3 region has the DNA TGTGCCTGGAGTGTACGGGGGGCGGATGGCTACACCTTC. Its protein is CAWSVRGADGYTF.

V and J are TRBV12-3 or TRBV12-4 and TRBJ1-6; possible D gene TRBD1, 6 bases. The CDR3 is 12 amino acids. Trimming pared 6 bases from V and 9 bases from J, leaving 9 bases between. CDR3 nucleotide sequence: TGTGCCAGCAGCTGGGGGCGTTCACCCCTCCACTTT. Translated, it gives CASSWGRSPLHF.

The rearrangement joins TRBV30 to TRBJ2-1, with TRBD2 as a possible D gene (6 bases). Trimming removed 0 bases from V and 9 bases from J, with 15 bases in between. The CDR3 is 14 amino acids. The V gene's germline CDR1 is GTSNPN and CDR2 SVGIG (reference sequence). CDR3: CAWSVVQVGGEQFF. As DNA, the CDR3 is TGTGCCTGGAGTGTTGTTCAAGTGGGAGGTGAGCAGTTCTTC.

This clone was seen a handful of times. The chain is built from TRBV7-2 and TRBJ2-1; 11 nucleotides match TRBD1. V gave up 4 bases and J gave up 6 bases; unmatched junction bases: 8. This CDR3 spans 16 amino acids. Germline V gene lookup returns CDR1 SGHTA and CDR2 FQGNSA. Here the CDR3 DNA reads TGTGCCAGCAGCTCGACCCCCGGGACAGGGGGCAATGAGCAGTTCTTC. Amino acids: CASSSTPGTGGNEQFF.

This clone appeared a few times. CDR3 sequence (DNA): TGTGCCAGCAATCAGGCGTATGGCTACACCTTC. It codes for CASNQAYGYTF. This chain connects TRBV28 to TRBJ1-2; D is ambiguous. The V gene lost 7 bases and the J gene lost 5 bases, with 8 bases spanning the gap. Germline values: CDR1 MDHEN, CDR2 SYDVKM. There are 11 residues in the CDR3.

The chain has TRBV4-2 and TRBJ1-2; TRBD1 matches 8 bases. The CDR3 contains 15 residues. J gave up 4 bases and V 0 bases, and 4 bases lay outside the gene matches. Germline V gives CDR1 LGHNA, CDR2 YNFKEQ. In nucleotides, the CDR3 is TGTGCCAGCAGCCAAGAAACAGGGGGGGGCTATGGCTACACCTTC. Residues: CASSQETGGGYGYTF.